This TCR beta chain was identified in a study of T-cell reconstitution after alpha-beta-depleted transplantation in children. For TCRbeta, the library was prepared with unique molecular identifiers. TCRdb processed the PCR reads anew with MiXCR; each CDR3 protein has one entry. The sample carries around 530,000 distinct CDR3 sequences, roughly 33% recorded once. The germline V gene has CDR1 KGHDR and CDR2 SFDVKD. The CDR3 has 16 residues. Trimming removed 4 bases from V and 4 bases from J, with 15 bases in between. The chain links TRBV24-1 to TRBJ2-2; no clear D gene. Sequenced here: PBMCs from the stem cell graft donor, sampled from the stem cell graft. This sequence originates from a human donor who donated a stem cell graft to a child with aplastic anemia. In DNA form, the CDR3 reads TGTGCCACCAGTGACCGCGGACGGCCAGGCACCGGGGAGCTGTTTTTT. The encoded protein is CATSDRGRPGTGELFF.